This TCR beta chain derives from a study of Ad26.COV2.S vaccination and SARS-CoV-2 variants. Germline loops: CDR1 SEHNR, CDR2 FQNEAQ (reference sequence). Germline trimming cut 3 bases from V and 5 bases from J; bases unmatched to any gene: 8. This CDR3 has 16 amino acids. The protocol was immunoSEQ multiplex PCR, while the TCRdb copy is restricted to in-frame clones and leaves out a portion. The data hold nearly 95,000 clones, with roughly 84% observed a single time. Study findings and constraints: Spike-specific TCR breadth in vaccine recipients exceeded that seen in placebo recipients.

Turning to this clone: Its target is not known.

The chain employs TRBV7-9 and TRBJ2-5; 11 bases agree with TRBD1. The sequenced sample was peripheral blood, obtained after recovery from COVID-19. The TCR comes from a human donor who had recovered from COVID-19. As DNA, the CDR3 is TGTGCCAGCAGCTTTATGGGGACAGGGGGTGAGGAGACCCAGTACTTC. Protein sequence: CASSFMGTGGEETQYF.